This TCR beta chain was identified during a study of CD8 T cells in ankylosing spondylitis. Study-wide points: Ankylosing spondylitis blood seemed to carry a telltale TCR beta motif made of eight highly homologous variants. The authors reported significant enrichment of disease-linked clones in matched ankylosing spondylitis synovial fluid.

To note about this clonotype: What it recognizes is unknown.

Using quantitative 5'-RACE with molecular barcodes, the authors made TCR beta libraries. TCRdb re-derived calls from the 5' RACE reads in MiXCR, one entry per CDR3 protein. The table lists over 600,000 distinct CDR3 sequences, over 15% of them singletons. V lost 5 bases and J 1 base, leaving 14 bases between the germline ends. CDR3 length: 15 residues. Germline CDR1 reads MDHEN; CDR2 reads SYDVKM. The receptor comes from a male donor with ankylosing spondylitis. Sample: blood, either unsorted or a sorted T cell fraction (not recorded which). The rearrangement links TRBV28 to TRBJ1-1, with D perhaps TRBD1 (6 bases). CDR3 sequence: CASSPWMTGNTEAFF. CDR3 DNA sequence: TGTGCCAGCAGTCCCTGGATGACAGGGAACACTGAAGCTTTCTTT.